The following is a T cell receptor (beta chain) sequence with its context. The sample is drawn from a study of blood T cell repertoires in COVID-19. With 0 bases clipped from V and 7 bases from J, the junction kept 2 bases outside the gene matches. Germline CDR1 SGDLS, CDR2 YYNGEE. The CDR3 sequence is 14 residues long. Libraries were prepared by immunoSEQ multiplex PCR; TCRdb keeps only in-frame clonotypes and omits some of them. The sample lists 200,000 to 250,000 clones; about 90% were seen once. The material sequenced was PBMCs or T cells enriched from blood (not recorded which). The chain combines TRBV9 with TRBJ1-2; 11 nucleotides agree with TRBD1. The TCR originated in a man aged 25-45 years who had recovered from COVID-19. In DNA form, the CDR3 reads TGTGCCAGCAGCGTAGGGGACAGGGGGTCTGGCTACACCTTC. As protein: CASSVGDRGSGYTF.